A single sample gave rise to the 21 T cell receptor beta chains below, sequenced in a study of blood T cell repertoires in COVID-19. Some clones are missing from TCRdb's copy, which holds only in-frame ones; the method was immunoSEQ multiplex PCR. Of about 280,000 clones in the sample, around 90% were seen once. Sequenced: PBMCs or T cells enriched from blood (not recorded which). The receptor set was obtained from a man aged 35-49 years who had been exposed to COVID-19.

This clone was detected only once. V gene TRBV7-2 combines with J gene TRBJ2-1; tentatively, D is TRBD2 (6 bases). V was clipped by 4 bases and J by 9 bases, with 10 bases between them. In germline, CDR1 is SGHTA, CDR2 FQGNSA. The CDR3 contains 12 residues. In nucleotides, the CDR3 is TGTGCCAGCAGCTCACTAGCTCCTGAGCAGTTCTTC. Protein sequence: CASSSLAPEQFF.

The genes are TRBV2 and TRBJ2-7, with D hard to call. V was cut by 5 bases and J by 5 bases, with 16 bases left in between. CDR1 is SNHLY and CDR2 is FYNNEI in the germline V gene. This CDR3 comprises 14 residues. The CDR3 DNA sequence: TGTGCCAGCAGTCCAACGGTGCTGAGCAACGAGCAGTACTTC. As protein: CASSPTVLSNEQYF. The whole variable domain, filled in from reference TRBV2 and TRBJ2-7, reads EPEVTQTPSHQVTQMGQEVILRCVPISNHLYFYWYRQILGQKVEFLVSFYNNEISEKSEIFDDQFSVERPDGSNFTLKIRSTKLEDSAMYFCASSPTVLSNEQYFGPGTRLTVT.

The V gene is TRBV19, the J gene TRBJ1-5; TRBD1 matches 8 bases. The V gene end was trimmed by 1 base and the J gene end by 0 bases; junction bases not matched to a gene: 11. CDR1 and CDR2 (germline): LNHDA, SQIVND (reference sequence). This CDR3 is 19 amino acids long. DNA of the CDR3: TGTGCCAGTAGTATAGGCAGGGGGCCGGTGGCTAATAGCAATCAGCCCCAGCATTTT. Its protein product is CASSIGRGPVANSNQPQHF.

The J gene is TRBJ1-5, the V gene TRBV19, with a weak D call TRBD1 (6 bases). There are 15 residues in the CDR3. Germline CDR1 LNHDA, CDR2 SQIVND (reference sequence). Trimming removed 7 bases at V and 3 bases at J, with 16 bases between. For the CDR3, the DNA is TGTGCCAGTATCGGGGGGCAGGGTAACAATCAGCCCCAGCATTTT. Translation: CASIGGQGNNQPQHF.

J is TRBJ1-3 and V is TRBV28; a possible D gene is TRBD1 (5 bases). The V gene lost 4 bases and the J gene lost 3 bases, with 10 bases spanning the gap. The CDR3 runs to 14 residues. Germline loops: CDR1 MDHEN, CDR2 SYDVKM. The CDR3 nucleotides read TGTGCCAGCAGTTCTAGGGGAATTGGAAACACCATATATTTT. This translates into CASSSRGIGNTIYF.

The CDR3 region has the DNA TGTGCCAGCTCATCAGACAGAAAATACGAGCAGTACTTC. Residues: CASSSDRKYEQYF. The chain links TRBV18 to TRBJ2-7; possible D gene TRBD1, 5 bases. Trimming pared 5 bases from V and 4 bases from J, leaving 12 bases between. In germline, CDR1 is KGHSH, CDR2 LQKENI. This CDR3 comprises 13 residues.

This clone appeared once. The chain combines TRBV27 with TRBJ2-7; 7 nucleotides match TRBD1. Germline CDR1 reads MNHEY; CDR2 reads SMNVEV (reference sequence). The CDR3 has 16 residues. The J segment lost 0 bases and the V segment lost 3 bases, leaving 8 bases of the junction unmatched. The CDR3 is CASSFSRQGNSYEQYF. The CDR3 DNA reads TGTGCCAGCAGTTTCTCTAGACAGGGCAACTCCTACGAGCAGTACTTC.

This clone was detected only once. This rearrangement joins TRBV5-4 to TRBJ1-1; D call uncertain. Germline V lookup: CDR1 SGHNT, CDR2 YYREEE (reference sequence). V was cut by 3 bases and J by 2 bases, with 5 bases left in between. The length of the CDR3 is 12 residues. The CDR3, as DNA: TGTGCCAGCAGCTGGCCTAACACTGAAGCTTTCTTT. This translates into CASSWPNTEAFF.

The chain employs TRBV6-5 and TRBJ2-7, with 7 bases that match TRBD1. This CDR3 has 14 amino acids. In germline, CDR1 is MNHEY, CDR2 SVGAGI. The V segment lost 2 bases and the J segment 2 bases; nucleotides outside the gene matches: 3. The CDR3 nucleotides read TGTGCCAGCAGTTACGCTGGGACAGCCTACGAGCAGTACTTC. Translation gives CASSYAGTAYEQYF.

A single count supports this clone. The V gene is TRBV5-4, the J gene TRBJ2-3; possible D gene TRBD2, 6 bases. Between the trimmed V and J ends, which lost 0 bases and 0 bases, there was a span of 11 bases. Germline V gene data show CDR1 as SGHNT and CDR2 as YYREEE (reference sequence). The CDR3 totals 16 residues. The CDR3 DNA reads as TGTGCCAGCAGCTTGGATGGTAGCGGCAGCACAGATACGCAGTATTTT. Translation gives CASSLDGSGSTDTQYF.

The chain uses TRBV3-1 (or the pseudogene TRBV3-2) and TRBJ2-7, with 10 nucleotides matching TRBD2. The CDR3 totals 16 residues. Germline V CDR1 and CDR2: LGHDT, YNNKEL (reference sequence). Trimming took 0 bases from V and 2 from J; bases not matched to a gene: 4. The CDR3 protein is CASSQERLAGAYEQYF. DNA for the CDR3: TGTGCCAGCAGCCAAGAACGACTAGCGGGCGCCTACGAGCAGTACTTC.

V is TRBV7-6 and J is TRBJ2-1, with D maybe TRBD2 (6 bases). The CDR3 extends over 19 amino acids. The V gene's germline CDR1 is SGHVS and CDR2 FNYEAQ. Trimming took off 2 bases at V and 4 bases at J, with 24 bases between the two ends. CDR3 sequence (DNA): TGTGCCAGCAGCTTATGGGTTAGCGGAACCTCCGCGGATTACAATGAGCAGTTCTTC. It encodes CASSLWVSGTSADYNEQFF.

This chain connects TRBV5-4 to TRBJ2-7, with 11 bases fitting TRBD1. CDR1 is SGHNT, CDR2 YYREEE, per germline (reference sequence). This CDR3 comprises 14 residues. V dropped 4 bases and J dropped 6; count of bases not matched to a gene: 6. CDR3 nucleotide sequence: TGTGCCAGCAGCGTGGACAGGGGGCTGGCCGAGCAGTACTTC. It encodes CASSVDRGLAEQYF.

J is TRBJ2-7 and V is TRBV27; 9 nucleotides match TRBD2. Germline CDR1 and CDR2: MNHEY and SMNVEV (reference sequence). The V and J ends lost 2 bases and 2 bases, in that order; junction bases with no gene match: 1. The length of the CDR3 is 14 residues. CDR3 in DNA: TGTGCCAGCAGTTTAGGCGGGAGGGCCTACGAGCAGTACTTC. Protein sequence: CASSLGGRAYEQYF.

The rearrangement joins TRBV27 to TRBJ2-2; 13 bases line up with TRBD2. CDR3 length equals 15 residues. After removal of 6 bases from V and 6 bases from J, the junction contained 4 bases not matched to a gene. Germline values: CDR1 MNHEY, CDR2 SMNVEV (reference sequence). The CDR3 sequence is CASRGLAGNAGELFF. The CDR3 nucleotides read TGTGCCAGCAGGGGACTAGCGGGAAACGCCGGGGAGCTGTTTTTT.

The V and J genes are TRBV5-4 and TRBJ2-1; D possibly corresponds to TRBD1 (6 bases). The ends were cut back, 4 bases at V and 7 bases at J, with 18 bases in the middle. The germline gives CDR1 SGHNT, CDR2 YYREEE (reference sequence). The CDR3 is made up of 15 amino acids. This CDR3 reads CASSPGTPEGNEQFF. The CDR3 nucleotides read TGTGCCAGCAGCCCCGGGACACCCGAGGGTAATGAGCAGTTCTTC. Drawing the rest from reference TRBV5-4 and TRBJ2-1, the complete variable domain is ETGVTQSPTHLIKTRGQQVTLRCSSQSGHNTVSWYQQALGQGPQFIFQYYREEENGRGNFPPRFSGLQFPNYSSELNVNALELDDSALYLCASSPGTPEGNEQFFGPGTRLTVL.

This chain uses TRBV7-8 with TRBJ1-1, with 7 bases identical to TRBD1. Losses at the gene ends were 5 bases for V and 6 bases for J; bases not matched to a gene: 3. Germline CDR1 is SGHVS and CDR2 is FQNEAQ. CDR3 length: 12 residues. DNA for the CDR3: TGTGCCAGCAGCCAAGGGACAGCTGAAGCTTTCTTT. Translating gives CASSQGTAEAFF.

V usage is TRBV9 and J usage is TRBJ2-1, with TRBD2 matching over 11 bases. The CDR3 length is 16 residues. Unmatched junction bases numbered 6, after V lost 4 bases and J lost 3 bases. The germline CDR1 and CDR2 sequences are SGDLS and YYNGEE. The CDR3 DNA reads TGTGCCAGCAGCCGACGACTAGCGGGGAGCTACAATGAGCAGTTCTTC. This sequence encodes CASSRRLAGSYNEQFF.

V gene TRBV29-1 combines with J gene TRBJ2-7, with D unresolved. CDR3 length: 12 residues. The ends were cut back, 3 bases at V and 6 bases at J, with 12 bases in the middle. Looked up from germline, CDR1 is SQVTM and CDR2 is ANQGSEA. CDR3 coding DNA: TGCAGCGTTGACTTAAGAGGTGGCGAGCAGTACTTC. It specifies CSVDLRGGEQYF.

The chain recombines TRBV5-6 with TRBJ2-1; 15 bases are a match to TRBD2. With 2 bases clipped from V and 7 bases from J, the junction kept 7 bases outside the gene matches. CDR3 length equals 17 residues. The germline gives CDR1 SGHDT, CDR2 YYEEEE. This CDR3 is CASSLGTSGRWGNEQFF. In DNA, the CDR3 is TGTGCCAGCAGCTTAGGGACTAGCGGGAGGTGGGGAAATGAGCAGTTCTTC.

CDR3 region: CASSPGQGEETQYF. CDR3 DNA: TGTGCCAGCTCCCCAGGACAGGGGGAAGAGACCCAGTACTTC. J is TRBJ2-5 and V is TRBV18; 10 nucleotides line up with TRBD1. CDR1 KGHSH and CDR2 LQKENI come from the germline V gene. V shed 6 bases, J shed 3 bases, and the junction held 4 bases outside the gene matches. The CDR3 extends over 14 amino acids.